The clone carrying this T cell receptor beta chain was counted a few times. Other nucleotide sequences from this sample produce the same CDR3. This sample was included in a study of lymphopenia after photon versus proton radiotherapy. Repertoires were generated with immunoSEQ multiplex PCR, while TCRdb's copy carries only in-frame clones and drops some. The data show about 42,000 clones, about four fifths seen once. Trimming cost V 3 bases and J 1 base, with 4 bases left between them. The CDR3 length is 11 residues. Germline V lookup: CDR1 DFQATT, CDR2 SNEGSKA (reference sequence). The sequence was collected from a woman aged 65 to 85 with pancreatic cancer. This material consisted of peripheral blood, taken from a patient treated with proton-based radiotherapy. The rearrangement joins TRBV20-1 to TRBJ2-7; D is unclear. This CDR3 is CSASISYEQYF. CDR3 nucleotide sequence: TGCAGTGCTAGTATATCCTACGAGCAGTACTTC.